This T cell receptor beta chain was identified during a study of blood T cell repertoires in COVID-19. Study details: From the United States, Italy and Spain came samples of acute and convalescent COVID-19. Sources were T cells, B-cell-depleted T cells, or PBMCs; the material itself was cDNA or gDNA.

Source study methods: Reference gene primer amplification gave nucleated cell count estimates. Data came from immunoSEQ multiplex PCR; TCRdb stores just in-frame clones and leaves some out. The DNA was the basis for D and trimming; V, J and clone size are from that table. The sample consists of fewer than 250,000 clones, over 75% of them appearing once. V lost 6 bases and J lost 7; bases outside the gene matches: 15. Germline CDR1 is SNHLY and CDR2 is FYNNEI. The CDR3 runs 16 residues. This TCR was sampled from a woman aged 35 to 49 with acute or convalescent COVID-19. The sequenced sample consisted of peripheral blood. V gene TRBV2 combines with J gene TRBJ2-3; 8 positions match TRBD1. The CDR3 nucleotides read TGTGCCAGCAGCCAGCAGGGGGCAGGAATCGGTCATACGCAGTATTTT. Its translation: CASSQQGAGIGHTQYF.